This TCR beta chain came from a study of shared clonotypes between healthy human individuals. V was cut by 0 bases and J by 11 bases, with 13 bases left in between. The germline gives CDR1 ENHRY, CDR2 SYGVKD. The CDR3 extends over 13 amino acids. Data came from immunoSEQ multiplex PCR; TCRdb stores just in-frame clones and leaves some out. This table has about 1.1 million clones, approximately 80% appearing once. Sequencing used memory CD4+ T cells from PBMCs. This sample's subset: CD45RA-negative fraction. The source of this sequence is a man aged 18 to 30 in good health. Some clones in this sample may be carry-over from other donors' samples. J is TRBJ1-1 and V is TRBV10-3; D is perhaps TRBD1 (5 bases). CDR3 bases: TGTGCCATCAGTGAGTCAGGGGTCTTGGGGGCTTTCTTT. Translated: CAISESGVLGAFF.